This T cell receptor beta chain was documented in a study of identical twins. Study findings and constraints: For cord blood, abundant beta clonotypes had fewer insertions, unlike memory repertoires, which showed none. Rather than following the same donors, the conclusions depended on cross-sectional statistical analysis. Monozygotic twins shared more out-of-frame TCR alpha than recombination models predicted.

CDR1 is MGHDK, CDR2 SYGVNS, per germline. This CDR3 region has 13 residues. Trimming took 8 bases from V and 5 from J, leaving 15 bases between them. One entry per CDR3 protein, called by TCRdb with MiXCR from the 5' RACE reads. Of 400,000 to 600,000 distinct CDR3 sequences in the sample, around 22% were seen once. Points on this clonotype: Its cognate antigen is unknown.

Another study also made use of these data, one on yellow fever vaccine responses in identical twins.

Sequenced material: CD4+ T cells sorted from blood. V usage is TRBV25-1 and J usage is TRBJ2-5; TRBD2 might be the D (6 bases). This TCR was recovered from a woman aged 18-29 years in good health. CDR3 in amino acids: CASAQGGGETQYF. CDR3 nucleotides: TGTGCCAGCGCGCAGGGAGGAGGGGAGACCCAGTACTTC.